This T cell receptor beta chain was sequenced for a study of vaccination effects on CD4 cells after COVID-19. As for the study in general: Early after vaccination, and again late, three convalescent patients were sampled. Wells of 1.8 million or so PBMC each were grown with about 9.5 IU/ml IL-2 and approximately 10 ug/ml peptides.

With regard to this clone: Its antigen is undetermined.

Following a roughly eleven-day culture, CD4+ T cells were purified. SARS-CoV-2 infection was confirmed by PCR in the person between March and December 2020. The cohort was immunized with two doses of either the BNT162b2 or mRNA-1273 vaccine. The method was immunoSEQ multiplex PCR; TCRdb's version includes in-frame clones alone and lacks a portion of them. Seen here are around 50,000 clones, 74% observed once, and the top ten hold approximately 5.6%. The origin of this receptor is a human donor who had a prior SARS-CoV-2 infection. This specimen was CD4+ T cells from PBMCs cultured without peptide, taken after COVID-19 vaccination.

This CDR3 reads CASSLDGVGEQYF. The CDR3 DNA reads TGTGCCAGCAGCTTAGACGGGGTTGGGGAGCAGTACTTC. This rearrangement joins TRBV11-3 to TRBJ2-7; possibly TRBD2 for D (5 bases). The germline V gene encodes CDR1 SGHNT and CDR2 YENEEA. V lost 0 bases and J 7 bases, leaving 10 bases between the germline ends. The CDR3 sequence is 13 residues long.